The entry that follows covers one T cell receptor (beta chain) sequence. The antigen this receptor binds is unknown. One base away there is no much larger clone; base qualities are not given. This specimen's time point label, per the study, means: baseline before oral tofacitinib. Lesional scalp punch biopsies and peripheral blood were collected from alopecia areata patients. After PBMCs were isolated by density centrifugation and stained for CD3, CD4 and CD8, a FACSAria was used to sort CD4+ and CD8+ T cells. Preparation of the library involved the immunoSEQ multiplex PCR assay. To provide template for TCR sequencing, every sample had RNA extracted and reverse transcribed into cDNA. SuperScript III was used for first-strand cDNA synthesis, primed with a 2:1 mix of oligo-dT and random hexamers. Amplification bias was assessed with a synthetic immune receptor repertoire, and residual bias was removed computationally. For the original study's pipeline: Raw reads were preprocessed for error removal, and CDR3 was defined according to IMGT conventions as running from the conserved cysteine to phenylalanine. Clonality was computed as 1 minus the Shannon entropy, with the entropy normalized by log2 of the number of productive unique TCRs. Whether each scalp clone was CD4 or CD8 was inferred by checking scalp TCRbeta sequences against the CD4 and CD8 repertoires from sorted blood. TCRdb stores this immuneACCESS table with in-frame sequences only. Part of the clones is absent; in the studies checked, under half of the shortfall reflects unresolved V genes, and no reason is known for the rest. The V and J calls and clone size come from that table; D and trimming were worked out from the DNA. A total of over 100,000 clones appear in this sample, approximately 48% of them only once. 15% to 20% of the sample lies in the top ten.

The record originates from a study of CD8+ T cells in alopecia areata (dated by TCRdb to the late 2010s). Regarding the complete study: Treated patients were enrolled in an open-label pilot trial of oral tofacitinib, 5 to 10 mg twice daily, for moderate-to-severe alopecia areata. Tofacitinib was administered for 6 to 18 months, and 6 months of follow-up off drug were then conducted to assess delayed response and recurrence. The RNA source kit depended on sample type: the PAXgene miRNA kit for fixed scalp, the miRNeasy kit for PBMCs, and the RNeasy kit for mouse skin. Scalp clonality was compared across normal scalp (n=4), patchy alopecia areata scalp (n=8), and alopecia totalis/universalis scalp (n=8). Tofacitinib-treated patients had biopsies at baseline and at 4 and 24 weeks of treatment, with a later scalp biopsy in several patients. TCRbeta CDR3 regions were amplified by immunoSEQ multiplex PCR using 35 Vbeta forward and 13 Jbeta reverse primers. On the human side, TCRbeta sequencing was run on scalp tissue and on sorted CD4+ and CD8+ peripheral blood T cells from healthy controls and from alopecia areata patients with either patchy or totalis/universalis disease. High-throughput TCRbeta sequencing was used to examine T cell clonal expansion in alopecia areata in both the C3H/HeJ mouse model and human patients.

The paper as a whole reports these results and caveats: Compared with mice, TCR sequences shared between patients were less clear, possibly partly because of HLA diversity across the patient population. Compared with normal scalp, lesional scalp, particularly in alopecia totalis/universalis, had higher clonality and more expanded CD8+ clones, which suggests antigenic drive. Unlike mouse skin, where gammadelta T cells dominate, normal human skin contains resident alphabeta T cells that get sequenced too, which complicates analysis of the scalp TCR repertoire.

Counted from cysteine to phenylalanine, this CDR3 has 15 amino acids. The only DNA kept is the CDR3, 45 bases in frame from the first base. The germline ends are 22 bases apart after V is trimmed by 7 bases and J by 9 bases. CDR1 and CDR2, looked up from the germline V gene (reference sequence), are MNHEY and SMNVEV. The receptor comes from a human donor with alopecia areata. Specimen: CD8+ T cells sorted from blood, collected at week 0. The chain is made from TRBV27 and TRBJ2-1, with TRBD2 perhaps the D gene, on 7 matching bases. The CDR3 region reads CASTLSMGGPSEQFF. The bases read TGTGCCAGCACCTTGTCCATGGGGGGGCCCAGTGAGCAGTTCTTC.